The 30 T cell receptor beta chains given below trace back to one sample, sequenced in a study of T cells after yellow fever vaccination. TCRdb fed the 5' RACE reads into MiXCR, producing one record per CDR3 protein. This table holds around 310,000 distinct CDR3 sequences, around 4.3% found once. The source was PBMCs, collected 15 days after the yellow fever booster vaccination. Source of these receptors: a man aged 18 to 29 who received the YFV17D yellow fever vaccine.

This clonotype came up many times. V and J are TRBV4-3 and TRBJ2-5, with unresolved D. The germline CDR1 and CDR2 sequences are LGHNA and YSLEER. With 1 base removed from V and 3 bases from J, the gap between germline ends came to 12 bases. This CDR3 comprises 15 residues. For the CDR3, the DNA is TGCGCCAGCAGCCAAGCCTTTTCCCAGAAAGAGACCCAGTACTTC. Translation: CASSQAFSQKETQYF.

This clonotype was recorded many times. The rearrangement uses TRBV11-2 and TRBJ2-4, with D possibly being TRBD1 or TRBD2 (5 bases each). The CDR3 has 14 residues. Trimming removed 6 bases from V and 6 bases from J, with 15 bases in between. Per the germline V gene, CDR1 is SGHAT and CDR2 is FQNNGV. The CDR3 nucleotides read TGTGCCAGCAGAAAGCCGGGACGGATAAACATTCAGTACTTC. Residues: CASRKPGRINIQYF.

This chain joins TRBV5-1 and TRBJ1-1, with no clear D. CDR3 length equals 13 residues. V lost 0 bases and J lost 4, with 7 bases in between. Looked up from germline, CDR1 is SGHRS and CDR2 is YFSETQ. The CDR3 DNA is TGCGCCAGCAGCTTGGGGGAGGTCACTGAAGCTTTCTTT. Translation: CASSLGEVTEAFF.

This clonotype came up a few times. The chain combines TRBV12-3 or TRBV12-4 with TRBJ2-2; either TRBD1 or TRBD2 may fit D (6 bases each). This CDR3 has 15 residues. V lost 7 bases and J 5 bases, leaving 17 bases between the germline ends. CDR3 region: CASTDSGGWTGELFF. For the CDR3, the DNA is TGTGCCAGCACGGACAGCGGAGGGTGGACCGGGGAGCTGTTTTTT.

This rearrangement joins TRBV5-1 to TRBJ2-5; D tentatively reads TRBD1 or TRBD2 (5 bases each). Trimming removed 0 bases from V and 3 bases from J, with 12 bases in between. There are 15 residues in the CDR3. The V gene's germline CDR1 is SGHRS and CDR2 YFSETQ. CDR3 DNA sequence: TGCGCCAGCAGCTTGGCCCCGGGGACCAAAGAGACCCAGTACTTC. Its protein product is CASSLAPGTKETQYF.

The rearrangement links TRBV20-1 to TRBJ2-5, with 8 positions matching TRBD1. V trimming: 0 bases; J trimming: 3 bases; junction bases outside the gene matches: 6. Looked up from germline, CDR1 is DFQATT and CDR2 is SNEGSKA (reference sequence). CDR3 length: 15 residues. CDR3 amino acids: CSARDNRGMEETQYF. The DNA of the CDR3 is TGCAGTGCTAGAGATAACAGGGGGATGGAAGAGACCCAGTACTTC.

This clonotype appeared many times. The junction shows a germline mismatch at one end, possibly a read error. The chain uses TRBV7-7 and TRBJ2-5; 8 nucleotides agree with TRBD2. CDR3 length equals 13 residues. Germline CDR1 SSHAT, CDR2 FNYEAQ (reference sequence). CDR3 nucleotides: TGTGCTAGCAGCTCGGGGGGGCAAGAGACCCAGTACTTC. Translating it yields CASSSGGQETQYF.

The rearrangement joins TRBV12-3 or TRBV12-4 to TRBJ1-2; D is unclear. The CDR3 spans 11 residues. The V gene lost 3 bases and the J gene lost 12 bases, with 11 bases spanning the gap. As DNA, the CDR3 is TGTGCCAGCAGTTTTGAGGCAGTCCACACCTTC. Translating it yields CASSFEAVHTF.

In its sample, this clonotype was seen many times. The chain carries TRBV4-2 and TRBJ1-1; no firm D call. The germline V gene has CDR1 LGHNA and CDR2 YNFKEQ. CDR3 length: 15 amino acids. Trimming took off 6 bases at V and 2 bases at J, with 16 bases between the two ends. CDR3 residues: CASRSSGGINTEAFF. The CDR3 DNA is TGTGCCAGCAGGTCCTCCGGAGGGATAAACACTGAAGCTTTCTTT.

This clonotype came up many times. The chain is built from TRBV29-1 and TRBJ1-2, with D hard to call. The V and J ends lost 2 bases and 0 bases respectively, with 16 bases between them. This CDR3 comprises 16 residues. In germline, CDR1 is SQVTM, CDR2 ANQGSEA. The CDR3 DNA sequence: TGCAGCGTTGAATTGGCAGGCCGAAGATCTAACTATGGCTACACCTTC. This encodes CSVELAGRRSNYGYTF. Together with reference TRBV29-1 and TRBJ1-2, the CDR3 gives the full variable domain: SAVISQKPSRDICQRGTSLTIQCQVDSQVTMMFWYRQQPGQSLTLIATANQGSEATYESGFVIDKFPISRPNLTFSTLTVSNMSPEDSSIYLCSVELAGRRSNYGYTFGSGTRLTVV.

The chain couples TRBV4-1 to TRBJ1-5; D remains unclear. Germline assignment: CDR1 MGHRA and CDR2 YSYEKL. The length of the CDR3 is 16 residues. Trimming shortened V by 3 bases and J by 2 bases, and 14 bases separated the two germline ends. CDR3 sequence reads: CASSQTVWGGNQPQHF. CDR3 in DNA: TGCGCCAGCAGCCAGACCGTATGGGGTGGCAATCAGCCCCAGCATTTT.

This chain connects TRBV27 to TRBJ2-1; 9 nucleotides match TRBD2. The V segment lost 2 bases and the J segment 7 bases; nucleotides outside the gene matches: 0. From germline, CDR1 is MNHEY and CDR2 SMNVEV (reference sequence). The CDR3 consists of 13 residues. The CDR3 spells CASSLGLANEQFF. DNA for the CDR3: TGTGCCAGCAGTTTAGGACTAGCGAATGAGCAGTTCTTC.

This clonotype appeared a few times. V usage is TRBV6-2 or TRBV6-3 and J usage is TRBJ2-1; D remains unclear. Germline-derived CDR1 and CDR2 are MNHEY and SVGEGT. The V gene lost 6 bases and the J gene lost 4 bases, with 7 bases spanning the gap. The CDR3 is 12 residues long. The CDR3 nucleotides are TGTGCCAGCAGGGAAGTATACAATGAGCAGTTCTTC. Protein sequence: CASREVYNEQFF.

The chain is built from TRBV7-9 and TRBJ1-2; a possible D gene is TRBD1 (6 bases). Germline V lookup: CDR1 SEHNR, CDR2 FQNEAQ (reference sequence). The V end lost 1 base, the J end lost 8 bases, and 14 bases lay between the germline ends. This CDR3 spans 14 amino acids. The CDR3: CASSLEITGRGYTF. CDR3 DNA sequence: TGTGCCAGCAGCTTAGAGATCACAGGGCGGGGCTACACCTTC.

This clonotype was seen repeatedly, ten times or more. This chain uses TRBV6-6 with TRBJ2-5, with D tentatively TRBD1 (5 bases). Trimming removed 2 bases from V and 5 bases from J, with 9 bases in between. The CDR3 has 13 amino acids. The germline V gene has CDR1 MNHNY and CDR2 SVGAGI (reference sequence). The CDR3 loop reads CASSYGAVETQYF. The CDR3 DNA sequence: TGTGCCAGCAGTTACGGGGCGGTGGAGACCCAGTACTTC.

The rearrangement links TRBV11-3 to TRBJ2-6; D is undetermined. The CDR3 is made up of 17 amino acids. The V gene lost 0 bases and the J gene lost 0 bases, with 9 bases spanning the gap. Germline lookup yields CDR1 SGHNT and CDR2 YENEEA. DNA for the CDR3: TGTGCCAGCAGCTTAGACAGCTTCTCCTCTGGGGCCAACGTCCTGACTTTC. It codes for CASSLDSFSSGANVLTF.

This clonotype occurred a few times. Here the CDR3 reads CSADSYGVNTGELFF. Here the CDR3 DNA reads TGCAGCGCCGACTCTTACGGGGTGAACACCGGGGAGCTGTTTTTT. This chain joins TRBV29-1 and TRBJ2-2; TRBD2 is a possible D gene (5 bases). Germline CDR1 and CDR2: SQVTM and ANQGSEA. V was clipped by 7 bases and J by 1 base, with 16 bases between them. This CDR3 is built from 15 residues.

This clonotype has just one count. The chain employs TRBV9 and TRBJ2-1; 7 nucleotides align to TRBD2. Germline V CDR1 and CDR2: SGDLS, YYNGEE. J lost 3 bases, V lost 4 bases, and 7 bases had no gene match. The CDR3 loop spans 15 amino acids. The CDR3 region has the DNA TGTGCCAGCAGCCCTATGACGGGGGGCTACAATGAGCAGTTCTTC. Protein product: CASSPMTGGYNEQFF.

The sample holds many counts of this clonotype. This chain connects TRBV7-3 to TRBJ2-1; D not certain. The germline V gene has CDR1 SGHTA and CDR2 FQGTGA. V lost 4 bases to trimming and J lost 2 bases, with 15 bases between them. The length of the CDR3 is 16 residues. CDR3 sequence: CASSYDTGLAYNEQFF. The CDR3 region has the DNA TGTGCCAGCAGCTATGACACCGGGTTAGCCTACAATGAGCAGTTCTTC.

This clonotype has a count of ten or more. The V call is TRBV6-2 or TRBV6-3, the J call TRBJ2-1; D gene unclear. Deletions cut 2 bases from V and 5 bases from J, with 7 bases between. The CDR3 contains 13 residues. Germline V gene data show CDR1 as MNHEY and CDR2 as SVGEGT. The CDR3 region is CASSYERHNEQFF. The CDR3, as DNA: TGTGCCAGCAGTTACGAACGGCACAATGAGCAGTTCTTC.

This clonotype was seen more than once but under ten times. This sequence joins TRBV20-1 and TRBJ2-7, with D perhaps assigned TRBD1 or TRBD2 (5 bases each). The CDR3 sequence is 13 residues long. Germline V lookup: CDR1 DFQATT, CDR2 SNEGSKA (reference sequence). V was trimmed by 6 bases and J by 4 bases, leaving 16 bases between them. In nucleotides, the CDR3 is TGCAGTGCCGGGGCCTCCAAAGGGTACGAGCAGTACTTC. It codes for CSAGASKGYEQYF.

V is TRBV6-6 and J is TRBJ1-2; 8 bases map to TRBD1. Germline V CDR1 and CDR2: MNHNY, SVGAGI (reference sequence). The V gene end was trimmed by 4 bases and the J gene end by 1 base; junction bases not matched to a gene: 14. The length of the CDR3 is 18 residues. The CDR3 loop reads CASSSIRDRYRINYGYTF. As DNA, the CDR3 is TGTGCCAGCAGTTCAATCCGGGACAGGTACAGGATTAACTATGGCTACACCTTC.

CDR3 nucleotide sequence: TGTGCCAGCAGTGAGGGGGGGGTGTGGACTTCACCCCTCCACTTT. This translates into CASSEGGVWTSPLHF. J is TRBJ1-6 and V is TRBV14; maybe TRBD1 (6 bases). The germline V gene encodes CDR1 SGHDN and CDR2 FVKESK. V was pared by 6 bases and J by 9 bases, with 18 bases between. This CDR3 contains 15 residues. The complete variable domain, with remaining parts taken from reference TRBV14 and TRBJ1-6, reads EAGVTQFPSHSVIEKGQTVTLRCDPISGHDNLYWYRRVMGKEIKFLLHFVKESKQDESGMPNNRFLAERTGGTYSTLKVQPAELEDSGVYFCASSEGGVWTSPLHFGNGTRLTVT.

The chain links TRBV24-1 to TRBJ2-5, with TRBD1 matching 11 bases. The CDR3 contains 14 residues. V was clipped by 4 bases and J by 5 bases; unmatched bases: 2. Germline-derived CDR1 and CDR2 are KGHDR and SFDVKD. CDR3 in amino acids: CATSDRDRGETQYF. The DNA for the CDR3 is TGTGCCACCAGTGACAGGGACAGGGGGGAGACCCAGTACTTC.

Ten or more counts support this clonotype. V usage is TRBV5-1 and J usage is TRBJ2-1; possible D gene TRBD1, 5 bases. This CDR3 comprises 14 residues. CDR1 SGHRS and CDR2 YFSETQ come from the germline V gene. Trimming left V 0 bases short and J 6 bases short, with 10 bases between. DNA of the CDR3: TGCGCCAGCAGCTTGGGTTCGCAGGGCAATGAGCAGTTCTTC. It specifies CASSLGSQGNEQFF.

In its sample, this clonotype was seen a few times. CDR3 residues: CSAEARDTGRWDEQFF. The CDR3 DNA follows: TGCAGTGCCGAAGCCCGGGACACCGGGAGGTGGGATGAGCAGTTCTTC. The V and J genes are TRBV20-1 and TRBJ2-1, with a possible D match to TRBD2 (7 bases). CDR3 length: 16 residues. Per the germline V gene, CDR1 is DFQATT and CDR2 is SNEGSKA (reference sequence). Trimming removed 6 bases at V and 8 bases at J, with 26 bases between.

This clonotype was counted ten times or more. The chain joins TRBV5-1 to TRBJ2-3; 8 bases align to TRBD2. This CDR3 has 15 amino acids. V was pared by 4 bases and J by 2 bases, with 6 bases of the junction left unmatched. Per the germline V gene, CDR1 is SGHRS and CDR2 is YFSETQ. The CDR3 nucleotides are TGCGCCAGCAGCCGGACTAGCAGGGACACAGATACGCAGTATTTT. Translated, it gives CASSRTSRDTDTQYF.

The chain combines TRBV7-2 with TRBJ2-3; D is uncertain. V lost 2 bases and J lost 2, with 11 bases in between. Per germline, CDR1 SGHTA and CDR2 FQGNSA. The CDR3 covers 15 residues. The CDR3 region is CASSLTGGNTDTQYF. Here the CDR3 DNA reads TGTGCCAGCAGCTTAACCGGCGGAAACACAGATACGCAGTATTTT.

The chain is built from TRBV20-1 and TRBJ2-3; possible D gene TRBD2, 5 bases. CDR3 length equals 14 residues. V was cut by 0 bases and J by 2 bases, with 9 bases left in between. In germline, CDR1 is DFQATT, CDR2 SNEGSKA (reference sequence). CDR3 sequence (DNA): TGCAGTGCTAGAGAGGTTAGCGACACAGATACGCAGTATTTT. Its protein is CSAREVSDTDTQYF.

The rearrangement uses TRBV7-2 and TRBJ1-2; maybe TRBD1 (6 bases). Germline CDR1 and CDR2: SGHTA and FQGNSA. Trimming pared 5 bases from V and 6 bases from J, leaving 10 bases between. This CDR3 is built from 12 residues. The CDR3 loop is CASSGAGDGYTF. DNA for the CDR3: TGTGCCAGCAGCGGGGCAGGGGATGGCTACACCTTC.